A selection of T cell receptor beta chains follows, all from one sample in a study of T cells after posttransplantation cyclophosphamide. Some clones are missing from TCRdb's copy, which holds only in-frame ones; the method was immunoSEQ multiplex PCR. The sample lists about 7,700 clones, none appearing once, the ten largest making up approximately 23%. The material was PBMCs, obtained less than 95 days after allogeneic stem cell transplant with posttransplant cyclophosphamide. These receptors were collected from a female patient between 60 and 69 years old who received an allogeneic stem cell transplant from an unrelated donor, was CMV-positive, and had acute GVHD only. Part of the T cells may come from the graft donor. Both conserved end residues are part of each CDR3. The order of the fields is J gene, V gene, clone size, D gene, CDR3 protein, CDR3 DNA. A D gene is named only where the DNA matches it firmly. Size tells how often a clone was seen (once, few, many) or the class of an expanded clone, and some rows leave it out.

>TRBJ2-7|TRBV11-3|many|NA
CASSLLATSYEQYF
TGTGCCAGCAGCTTACTAGCGACATCCTACGAGCAGTACTTC
>TRBJ1-6|TRBV25-1|many|TRBD1
CASSPRQGGRADSPLHF
TGTGCCAGCAGTCCTAGACAGGGAGGTCGGGCGGATTCACCCCTCCACTTT
>TRBJ1-2|TRBV25-1|NA|NA
CASSPQDYYGYTF
TGTGCCAGCAGTCCCCAAGACTACTATGGCTACACCTTC
>TRBJ2-3|TRBV4-1|many|NA
CASSPQGGTDTQYF
TGCGCCAGCAGCCCACAGGGTGGAACAGATACGCAGTATTTT
>TRBJ1-4|TRBV6-6|many|NA
CASSYSGRAGEKLFF
TGTGCCAGCAGTTACTCCGGCAGGGCAGGAGAAAAACTGTTTTTT
>TRBJ2-1|TRBV7-6|many|NA
CASSLEEGRNEQFF
TGTGCCAGCAGCTTAGAGGAGGGGAGAAATGAGCAGTTCTTC
>TRBJ2-1|TRBV6-1|medium-sized|NA
CASSVLQFNEQFF
TGTGCCAGCAGTGTTTTACAATTCAATGAGCAGTTCTTC
>TRBJ1-5|TRBV28|many|TRBD1
CASSATGTGGGYQPQHF
TGTGCCAGCAGTGCCACTGGGACAGGGGGAGGCTATCAGCCCCAGCATTTT
>TRBJ1-4|TRBV5-1|many|NA
CASSPERAGEEKLFF
TGCGCCAGCAGCCCGGAAAGGGCAGGGGAGGAAAAACTGTTTTTT
>TRBJ1-1|TRBV10-2|many|NA
CASFTGINTEAFF
TGCGCCAGTTTTACAGGGATCAACACTGAAGCTTTCTTT
>TRBJ1-2|TRBV12-3/TRBV12-4|many|NA
CASSLGGLGYGYTF
TGTGCCAGCAGTTTAGGGGGGCTAGGGTATGGCTACACCTTC
>TRBJ1-2|TRBV14|many|TRBD1
CASSRSRDSYGYTF
TGTGCCAGCAGCCGGTCTCGGGACAGCTATGGCTACACCTTC
>TRBJ2-1|TRBV5-6|many|TRBD1
CASSFQGQLAYNEQFF
TGTGCCAGCAGCTTCCAGGGACAGTTAGCCTACAATGAGCAGTTCTTC
>TRBJ1-5|TRBV5-1|many|NA
CASSFFGTRNQPQHF
TGCGCCAGCAGCTTTTTTGGGACTCGGAATCAGCCCCAGCATTTT
>TRBJ2-5|TRBV24-1|many|NA
CATSDSRPRGQETQYF
TGTGCCACCAGTGACTCGCGTCCCAGGGGCCAAGAGACCCAGTACTTC
>TRBJ2-1|TRBV10-3|many|NA
CAISESGQDGGEQFF
TGTGCCATCAGTGAATCAGGACAGGACGGGGGTGAGCAGTTCTTC
>TRBJ2-7|TRBV7-2|many|NA
CASSSSRLSLSYEQYF
TGTGCCAGCAGTTCCTCTCGACTGAGCCTCTCCTACGAGCAGTACTTC
>TRBJ2-7|TRBV5-1|many|TRBD2
CASSSGTSYEQYF
TGCGCCAGCAGCAGCGGGACGTCCTACGAGCAGTACTTC
>TRBJ2-1|TRBV4-3|many|NA
CASSPWASEYNEQFF
TGCGCCAGCAGCCCCTGGGCTAGCGAATACAATGAGCAGTTCTTC
>TRBJ1-4|TRBV12-3/TRBV12-4|many|NA
CASSLGRGPTNEKLFF
TGTGCCAGCAGCCTCGGACGCGGGCCAACTAATGAAAAACTGTTTTTT
>TRBJ2-7|TRBV6-2/TRBV6-3|many|TRBD2
CASSTGLTVSEQYF
TGTGCCAGCAGCACGGGACTAACAGTATCCGAGCAGTACTTC
>TRBJ2-5|TRBV2|many|TRBD1
CASSVGQGVETQYF
TGTGCCAGCAGTGTGGGTCAGGGGGTGGAGACCCAGTACTTC
>TRBJ1-1|TRBV7-2|many|TRBD1
CASSGQGGTEAFF
TGTGCCAGCAGTGGACAGGGTGGAACTGAAGCTTTCTTT
>TRBJ2-7|TRBV5-1|few|TRBD1
CASSSKPGQDFSYEQYF
TGCGCCAGCAGCTCAAAACCGGGACAGGATTTCTCCTACGAGCAGTACTTC
>TRBJ2-1|TRBV6-5|many|TRBD1
CASSYPQGASFNEQFF
TGTGCCAGCAGCTACCCCCAGGGGGCGAGCTTCAATGAGCAGTTCTTC
>TRBJ2-7|TRBV5-4|many|NA
CASSSLDSVTEQYF
TGTGCCAGCAGCTCCCTGGACAGCGTTACCGAGCAGTACTTC
>TRBJ2-5|TRBV6-1|many|NA
CASSEGRYQETQYF
TGTGCCAGCAGTGAAGGCCGGTACCAAGAGACCCAGTACTTC
>TRBJ2-1|TRBV28|many|NA
CASSLRSRQNEQFF
TGTGCCAGCAGTTTAAGATCGCGGCAAAATGAGCAGTTCTTC
>TRBJ2-2|TRBV5-4|many|TRBD2
CASSSLRMTSGNTGELFF
TGTGCCAGCAGCAGCCTTAGGATGACTAGCGGTAACACCGGGGAGCTGTTTTTT
>TRBJ2-2|TRBV6-6|many|NA
CASSGHRNTGELFF
TGTGCCAGCTCGGGACATAGGAACACCGGGGAGCTGTTTTTT
>TRBJ2-7|TRBV29-1|NA|NA
CSVEDRERGYEQYF
TGCAGCGTTGAAGACCGGGAGAGGGGATACGAGCAGTACTTC
>TRBJ1-6|TRBV9|NA|TRBD1
CASSVGLTVDRFNSPLHF
TGTGCCAGCAGCGTAGGCCTGACCGTGGACAGGTTCAATTCACCCCTCCACTTT
>TRBJ2-7|TRBV6-5|many|NA
CASLLNEQYF
TGTGCCAGCCTTCTAAACGAGCAGTACTTC
>TRBJ2-2|TRBV10-3|medium-sized|NA
CAIGGFSNTGELFF
TGTGCCATCGGGGGGTTCTCGAACACCGGGGAGCTGTTTTTT
>TRBJ2-3|TRBV4-1|NA|TRBD2
CASSQHPGGDTQYF
TGCGCCAGCAGCCAACATCCGGGGGGAGATACGCAGTATTTT
>TRBJ1-6|TRBV27|many|TRBD1
CASATGERYNSPLHF
TGTGCCAGCGCTACAGGGGAACGCTATAATTCACCCCTCCACTTT
>TRBJ2-7|TRBV2|many|NA
CASTQEPLPRYEQYF
TGTGCCAGCACTCAGGAACCCCTTCCACGTTACGAGCAGTACTTC
>TRBJ2-7|TRBV6-2/TRBV6-3|many|NA
CASRTQGSYEQYF
TGTGCCAGCAGGACCCAGGGATCCTACGAGCAGTACTTC
>TRBJ1-1|TRBV2|many|TRBD1
CASSEWRDSMNTEAFF
TGTGCCAGCAGTGAATGGCGGGACAGCATGAACACTGAAGCTTTCTTT
>TRBJ1-4|TRBV6-1|many|TRBD1
CASSENRGNEKLFF
TGTGCCAGCAGTGAAAACAGGGGTAATGAAAAACTGTTTTTT